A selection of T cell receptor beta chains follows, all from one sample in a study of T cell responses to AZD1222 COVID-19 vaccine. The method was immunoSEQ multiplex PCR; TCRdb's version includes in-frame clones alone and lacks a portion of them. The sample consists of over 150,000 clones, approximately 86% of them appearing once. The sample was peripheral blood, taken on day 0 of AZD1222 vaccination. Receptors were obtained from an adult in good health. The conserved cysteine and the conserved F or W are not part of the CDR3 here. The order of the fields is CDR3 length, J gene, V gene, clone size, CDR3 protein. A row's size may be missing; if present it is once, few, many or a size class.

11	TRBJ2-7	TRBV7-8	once	ASSLELPYEQY
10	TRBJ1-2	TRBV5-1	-	ASSLQGNGYT
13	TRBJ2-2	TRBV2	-	ASRGGGLNTGELF
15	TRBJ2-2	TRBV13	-	ASSPRGQGPNTGELF
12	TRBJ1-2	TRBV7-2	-	ASSYARGTDGYT
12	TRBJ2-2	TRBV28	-	ASSWEFPTGELF
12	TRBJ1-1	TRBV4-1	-	ASSLRRGNTEAF
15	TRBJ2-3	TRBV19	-	ASRPGGGSGSTDTQY
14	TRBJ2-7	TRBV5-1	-	ASTPGPQAGYYEQY
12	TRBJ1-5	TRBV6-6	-	ASQLGQGGQPQH
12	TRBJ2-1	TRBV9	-	ASSVMREHNEQF
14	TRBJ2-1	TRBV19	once	ASSTRSGISYNEQF
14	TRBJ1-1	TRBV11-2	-	ASSLARVSMNTEAF
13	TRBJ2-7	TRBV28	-	ASSQRARTINEQY
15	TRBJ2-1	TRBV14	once	ASSQDRLLAGNNEQF
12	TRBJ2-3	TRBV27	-	ASRSWTTTDTQY
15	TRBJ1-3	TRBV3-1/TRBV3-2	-	ASSQDPGVFSGNTIY
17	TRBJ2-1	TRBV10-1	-	ASSETGLAGGGAYNEQF
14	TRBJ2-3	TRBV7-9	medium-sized	ASSGTPGLSTDTQY
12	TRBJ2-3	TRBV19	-	ASSIGTRQGTQY
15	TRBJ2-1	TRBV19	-	ASTPRSGNKIRDEQF
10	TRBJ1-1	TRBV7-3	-	ASREGNTEAF
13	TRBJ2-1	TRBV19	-	ASSSYLQRYNEQF
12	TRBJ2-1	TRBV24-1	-	ATSGSGSSNEQF
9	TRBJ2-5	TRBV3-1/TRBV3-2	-	ASSQAETQY
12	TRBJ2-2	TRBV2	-	ASSDGDITGELF
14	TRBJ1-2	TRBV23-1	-	ASSQSRAQHFYGYT
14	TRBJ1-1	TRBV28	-	ASSLFTAGGTGEAF
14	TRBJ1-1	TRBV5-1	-	ASSSRPNRVLNEAF
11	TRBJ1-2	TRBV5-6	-	ASSLGQNYGYT
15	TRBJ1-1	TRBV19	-	ASSSPPGKPGLGEAF
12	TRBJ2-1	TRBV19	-	ASSIRDPPGEQF
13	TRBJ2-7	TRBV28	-	ASRSSGTGMDEQY
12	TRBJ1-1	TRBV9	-	ASSPGTANTEAF
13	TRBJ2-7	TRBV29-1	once	SVEVRGSPSYEQY
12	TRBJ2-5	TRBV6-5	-	ASSLSGRALRQY